Described below is a single T cell receptor (beta chain) sequence and its context. This record belongs to a study of cytomegalovirus exposure and HLA in healthy donors. Germline CDR1 reads KGHSH; CDR2 reads LQKENI. Unmatched junction bases numbered 6, after V lost 1 base and J lost 7 bases. The CDR3 contains 15 residues. Both 60 Vbeta primers and 13 Jbeta primers went into the PCR. Some clones are missing from TCRdb's copy, which holds only in-frame ones; the method was immunoSEQ multiplex PCR. The profile shows 200,000 to 250,000 clones, 78% of them singletons. The source material was PBMCs. The origin of this receptor is a male donor in good health and CMV-seronegative. This chain joins TRBV18 and TRBJ1-4; 7 bases fit TRBD1. The CDR3 here is CASSPRGQGGEKLFF. In DNA form, the CDR3 reads TGTGCCAGCTCACCACGAGGCCAGGGGGGTGAAAAACTGTTTTTT.